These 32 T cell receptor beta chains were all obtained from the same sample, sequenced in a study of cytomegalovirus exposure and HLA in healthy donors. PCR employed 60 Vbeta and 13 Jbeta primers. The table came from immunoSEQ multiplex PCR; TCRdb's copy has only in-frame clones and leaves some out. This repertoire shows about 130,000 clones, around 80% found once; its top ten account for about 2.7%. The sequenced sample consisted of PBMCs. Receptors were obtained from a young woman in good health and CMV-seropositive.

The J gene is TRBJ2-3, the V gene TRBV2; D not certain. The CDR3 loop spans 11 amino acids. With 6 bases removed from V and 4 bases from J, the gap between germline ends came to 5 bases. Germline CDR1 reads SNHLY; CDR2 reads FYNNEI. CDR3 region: CASRESDTQYF. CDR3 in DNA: TGTGCCAGCAGGGAGTCAGATACGCAGTATTTT. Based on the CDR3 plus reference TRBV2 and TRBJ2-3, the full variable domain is EPEVTQTPSHQVTQMGQEVILRCVPISNHLYFYWYRQILGQKVEFLVSFYNNEISEKSEIFDDQFSVERPDGSNFTLKIRSTKLEDSAMYFCASRESDTQYFGPGTRLTVL.

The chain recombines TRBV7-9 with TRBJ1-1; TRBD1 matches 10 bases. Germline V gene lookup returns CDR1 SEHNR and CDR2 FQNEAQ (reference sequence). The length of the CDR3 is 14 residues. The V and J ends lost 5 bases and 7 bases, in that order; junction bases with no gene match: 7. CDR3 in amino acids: CASSRTGGKYEAFF. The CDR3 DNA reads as TGTGCCAGCAGCCGGACAGGGGGGAAATATGAAGCTTTCTTT.

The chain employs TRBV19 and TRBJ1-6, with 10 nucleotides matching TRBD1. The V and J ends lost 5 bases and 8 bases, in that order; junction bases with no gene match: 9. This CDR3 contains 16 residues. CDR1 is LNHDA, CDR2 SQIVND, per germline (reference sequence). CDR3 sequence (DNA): TGTGCCAGTAGTTCTCCCGGGACAGGGGAACATTCACCCCTCCACTTT. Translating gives CASSSPGTGEHSPLHF.

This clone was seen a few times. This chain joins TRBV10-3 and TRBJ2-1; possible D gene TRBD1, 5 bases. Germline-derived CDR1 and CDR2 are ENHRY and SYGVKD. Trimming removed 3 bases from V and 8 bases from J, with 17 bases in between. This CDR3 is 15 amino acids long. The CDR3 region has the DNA TGTGCCATCAGTGATCAGTTCCTAGGGGTCGATGAGCAGTTCTTC. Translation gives CAISDQFLGVDEQFF.

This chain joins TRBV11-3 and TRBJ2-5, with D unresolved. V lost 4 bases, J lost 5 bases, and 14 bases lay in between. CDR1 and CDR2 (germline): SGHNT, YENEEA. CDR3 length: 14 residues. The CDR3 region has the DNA TGTGCCAGCAGCTCTTATACCGAGGAGGAGACCCAGTACTTC. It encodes CASSSYTEEETQYF. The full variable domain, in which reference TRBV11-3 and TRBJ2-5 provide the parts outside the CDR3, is EAGVVQSPRYKIIEKKQPVAFWCNPISGHNTLYWYLQNLGQGPELLIRYENEEAVDDSQLPKDRFSAERLKGVDSTLKIQPAELGDSAVYLCASSSYTEEETQYFGPGTRLLVL.

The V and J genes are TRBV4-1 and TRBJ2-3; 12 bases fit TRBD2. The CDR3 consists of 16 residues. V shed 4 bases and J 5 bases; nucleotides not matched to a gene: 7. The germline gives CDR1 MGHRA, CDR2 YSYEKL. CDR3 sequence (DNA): TGCGCCAGCAGCCCCGAACTAGCGGGGGGCGAAGATACGCAGTATTTT. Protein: CASSPELAGGEDTQYF.

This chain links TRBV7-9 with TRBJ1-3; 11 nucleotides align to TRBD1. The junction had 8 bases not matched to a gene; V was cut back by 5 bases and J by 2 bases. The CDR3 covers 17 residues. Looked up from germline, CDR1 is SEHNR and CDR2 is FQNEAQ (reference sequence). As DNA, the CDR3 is TGTGCCAGCAGCCCGGGGACAGGGGGTATAGCTGGAAACACCATATATTTT. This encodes CASSPGTGGIAGNTIYF.

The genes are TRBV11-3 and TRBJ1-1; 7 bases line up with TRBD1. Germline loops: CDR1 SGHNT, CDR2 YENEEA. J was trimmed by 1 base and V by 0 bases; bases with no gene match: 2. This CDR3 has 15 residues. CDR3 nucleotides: TGTGCCAGCAGCTTAGAAGGGGGCGGGAACACTGAAGCTTTCTTT. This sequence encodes CASSLEGGGNTEAFF.

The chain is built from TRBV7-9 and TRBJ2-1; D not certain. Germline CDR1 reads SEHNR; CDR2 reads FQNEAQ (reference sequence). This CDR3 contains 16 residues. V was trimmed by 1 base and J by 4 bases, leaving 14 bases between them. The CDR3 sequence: CASSLVAGVPYNEQFF. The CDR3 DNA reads TGTGCCAGCAGCTTAGTGGCAGGTGTCCCATACAATGAGCAGTTCTTC.

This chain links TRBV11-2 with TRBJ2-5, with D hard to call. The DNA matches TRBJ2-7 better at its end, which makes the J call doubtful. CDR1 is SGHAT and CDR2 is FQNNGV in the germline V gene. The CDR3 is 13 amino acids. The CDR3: CASSLEDFNEQYF. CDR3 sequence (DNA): TGTGCCAGCAGCTTAGAAGATTTCAACGAGCAGTACTTC.

The CDR3, as DNA: TGTGCCATCAGTCGACAGTATGGCTACACCTTC. Its translation: CAISRQYGYTF. This chain links TRBV10-3 with TRBJ1-2; a possible D gene is TRBD1 (5 bases). Germline V CDR1 and CDR2: ENHRY, SYGVKD. V shed 5 bases and J shed 5 bases, with 6 bases lying between them. The CDR3 extends over 11 amino acids.

The CDR3 is CATSRAIRGGGGTDTQYF. DNA of the CDR3: TGTGCCACCAGCAGAGCCATTAGGGGTGGCGGTGGCACAGATACGCAGTATTTT. This chain uses TRBV15 with TRBJ2-3, with a possible D match to TRBD1 (5 bases). Germline lookup yields CDR1 LNHNV and CDR2 YYDKDF (reference sequence). The ends were cut back, 1 base at V and 1 base at J, with 18 bases in the middle. This CDR3 is built from 18 residues.

The CDR3 DNA follows: TGTGCCAGCAGCCCGATAGAGGGCTCGTACGCTGAAGCTTTCTTT. Translation: CASSPIEGSYAEAFF. The chain couples TRBV7-9 to TRBJ1-1, with D uncertain. The CDR3 consists of 15 residues. Germline assignment: CDR1 SEHNR and CDR2 FQNEAQ (reference sequence). With 5 bases removed from V and 6 bases from J, the gap between germline ends came to 19 bases.

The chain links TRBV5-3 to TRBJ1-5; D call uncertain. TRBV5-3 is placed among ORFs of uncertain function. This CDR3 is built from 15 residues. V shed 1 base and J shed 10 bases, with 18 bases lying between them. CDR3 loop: CARSLFYGSGIPQHF. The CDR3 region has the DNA TGTGCCAGAAGCTTGTTTTACGGATCCGGGATACCCCAGCATTTT.

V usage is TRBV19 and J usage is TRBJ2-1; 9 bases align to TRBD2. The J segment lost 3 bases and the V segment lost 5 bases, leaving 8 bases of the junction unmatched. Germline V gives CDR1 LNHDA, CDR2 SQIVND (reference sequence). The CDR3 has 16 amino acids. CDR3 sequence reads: CASSPISGGNYNEQFF. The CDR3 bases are TGTGCCAGTAGTCCCATTAGCGGGGGCAACTACAATGAGCAGTTCTTC.

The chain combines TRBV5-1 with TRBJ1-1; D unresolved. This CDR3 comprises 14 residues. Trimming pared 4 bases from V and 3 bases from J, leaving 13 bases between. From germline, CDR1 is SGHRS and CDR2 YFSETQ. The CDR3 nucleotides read TGCGCCAGCAGCCACCGATGGGGAGACACTGAAGCTTTCTTT. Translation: CASSHRWGDTEAFF. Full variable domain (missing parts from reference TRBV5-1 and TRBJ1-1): KAGVTQTPRYLIKTRGQQVTLSCSPISGHRSVSWYQQTPGQGLQFLFEYFSETQRNKGNFPGRFSGRQFSNSRSEMNVSTLELGDSALYLCASSHRWGDTEAFFGQGTRLTVV.

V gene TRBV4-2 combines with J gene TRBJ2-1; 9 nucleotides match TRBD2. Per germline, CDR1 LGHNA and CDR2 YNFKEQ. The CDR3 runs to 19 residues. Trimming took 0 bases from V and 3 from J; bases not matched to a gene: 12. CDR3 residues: CASSQDIWGAGGRYNEQFF. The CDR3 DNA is TGTGCCAGCAGCCAAGACATTTGGGGGGCGGGGGGGCGCTACAATGAGCAGTTCTTC.

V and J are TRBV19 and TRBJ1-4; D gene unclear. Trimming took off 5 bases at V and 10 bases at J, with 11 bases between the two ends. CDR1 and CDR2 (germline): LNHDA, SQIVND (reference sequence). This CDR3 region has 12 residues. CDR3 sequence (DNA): TGTGCCAGTAGTCCCGGGGTCATAAAACTGTTTTTT. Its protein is CASSPGVIKLFF.

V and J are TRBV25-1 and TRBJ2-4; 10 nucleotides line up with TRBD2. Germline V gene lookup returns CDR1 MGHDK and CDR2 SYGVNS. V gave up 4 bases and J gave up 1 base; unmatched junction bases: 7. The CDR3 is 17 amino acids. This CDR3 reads CASSVILAGFAKNIQYF. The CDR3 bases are TGTGCCAGCAGTGTTATACTAGCGGGGTTCGCCAAAAACATTCAGTACTTC. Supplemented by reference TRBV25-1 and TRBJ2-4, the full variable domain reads EADIYQTPRYLVIGTGKKITLECSQTMGHDKMYWYQQDPGMELHLIHYSYGVNSTEKGDLSSESTVSRIRTEHFPLTLESARPSHTSQYLCASSVILAGFAKNIQYFGAGTRLSVL.

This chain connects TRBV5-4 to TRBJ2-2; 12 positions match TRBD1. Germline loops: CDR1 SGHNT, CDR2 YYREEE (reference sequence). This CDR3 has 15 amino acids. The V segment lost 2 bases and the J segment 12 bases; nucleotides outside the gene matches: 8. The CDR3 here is CASSLSGTGGEKLFF. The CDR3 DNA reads TGTGCCAGCAGCTTATCGGGGACAGGGGGCGAGAAGCTGTTTTTT.

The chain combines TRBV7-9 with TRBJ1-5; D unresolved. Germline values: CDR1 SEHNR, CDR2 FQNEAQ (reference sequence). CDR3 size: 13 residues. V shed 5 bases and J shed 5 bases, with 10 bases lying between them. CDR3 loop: CASSPDGDQPQHF. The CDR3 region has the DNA TGTGCCAGCAGCCCGGACGGGGATCAGCCCCAGCATTTT.

Here the CDR3 DNA reads TGTGCCAGCAGCTGGGGCAAGGAGCAGTACTTC. Translating gives CASSWGKEQYF. This rearrangement joins TRBV6-5 to TRBJ2-7, with a weak D call TRBD1 (5 bases). Germline lookup yields CDR1 MNHEY and CDR2 SVGAGI. V lost 6 bases and J 7 bases, leaving 10 bases between the germline ends. The CDR3 loop spans 11 amino acids.

The CDR3 spells CASSISGGNYGYTF. The CDR3 DNA follows: TGTGCCAGTAGTATCTCAGGGGGCAACTATGGCTACACCTTC. The genes are TRBV19 and TRBJ1-2, with 8 bases lining up with TRBD1. The germline CDR1 and CDR2 sequences are LNHDA and SQIVND (reference sequence). V dropped 3 bases and J dropped 2; count of bases not matched to a gene: 2. CDR3 size: 14 residues. The full variable domain, with the rest looked up from reference TRBV19 and TRBJ1-2, is DGGITQSPKYLFRKEGQNVTLSCEQNLNHDAMYWYRQDPGQGLRLIYYSQIVNDFQKGDIAEGYSVSREKKESFPLTVTSAQKNPTAFYLCASSISGGNYGYTFGSGTRLTVV.

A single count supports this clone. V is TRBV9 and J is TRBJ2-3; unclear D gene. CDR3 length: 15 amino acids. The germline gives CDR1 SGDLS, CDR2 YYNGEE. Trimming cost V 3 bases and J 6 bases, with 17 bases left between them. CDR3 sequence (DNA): TGTGCCAGCAGCGCTCGACTGAGCCGATTTGATACGCAGTATTTT. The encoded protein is CASSARLSRFDTQYF.

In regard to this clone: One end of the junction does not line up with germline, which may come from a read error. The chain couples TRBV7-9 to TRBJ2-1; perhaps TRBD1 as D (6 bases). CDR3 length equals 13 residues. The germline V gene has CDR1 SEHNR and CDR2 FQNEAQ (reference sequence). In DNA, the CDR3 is TGTTCCAGCAGCTTAGAGGCAGGGGATGAGCAGTTCTTC. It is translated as CSSSLEAGDEQFF. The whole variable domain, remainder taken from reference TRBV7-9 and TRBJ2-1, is DTGVSQNPRHKITKRGQNVTFRCDPISEHNRLYWYRQTLGQGPEFLTYFQNEAQLEKSRLLSDRFSAERPKGSFSTLEIQRTEQGDSAMYLCSSSLEAGDEQFFGPGTRLTVL.

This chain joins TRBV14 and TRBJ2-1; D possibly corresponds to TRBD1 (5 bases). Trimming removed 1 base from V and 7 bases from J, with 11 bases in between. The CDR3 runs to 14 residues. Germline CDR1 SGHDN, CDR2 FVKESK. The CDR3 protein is CASSQVSGLNEQFF. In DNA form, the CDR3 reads TGTGCCAGCAGCCAAGTGTCAGGGTTGAATGAGCAGTTCTTC.

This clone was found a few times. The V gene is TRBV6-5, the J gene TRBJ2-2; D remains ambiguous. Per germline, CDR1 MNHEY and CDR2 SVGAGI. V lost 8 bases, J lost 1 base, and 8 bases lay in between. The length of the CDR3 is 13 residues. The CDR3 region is CASYARNTGELFF. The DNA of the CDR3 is TGTGCCAGCTACGCCAGGAACACCGGGGAGCTGTTTTTT.

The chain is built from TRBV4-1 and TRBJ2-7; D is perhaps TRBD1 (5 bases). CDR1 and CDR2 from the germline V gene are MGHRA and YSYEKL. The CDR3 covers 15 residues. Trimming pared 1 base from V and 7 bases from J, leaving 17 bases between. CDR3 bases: TGCGCCAGCAGCCAAGTTGGAACAGGCCTAGATGAGCAGTACTTC. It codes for CASSQVGTGLDEQYF.

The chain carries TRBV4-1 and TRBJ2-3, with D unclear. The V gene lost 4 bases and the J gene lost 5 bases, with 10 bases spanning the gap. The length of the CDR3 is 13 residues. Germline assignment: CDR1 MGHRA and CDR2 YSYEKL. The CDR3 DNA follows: TGCGCCAGCAGCCGTCTCCTAGGAGATACGCAGTATTTT. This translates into CASSRLLGDTQYF.

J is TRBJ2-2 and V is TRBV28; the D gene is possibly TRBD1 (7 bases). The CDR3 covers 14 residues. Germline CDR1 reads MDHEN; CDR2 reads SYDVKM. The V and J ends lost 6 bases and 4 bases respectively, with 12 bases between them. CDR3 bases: TGTGCCAGCAGGACAGGGAGGAGCACCGGGGAGCTGTTTTTT. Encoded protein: CASRTGRSTGELFF.

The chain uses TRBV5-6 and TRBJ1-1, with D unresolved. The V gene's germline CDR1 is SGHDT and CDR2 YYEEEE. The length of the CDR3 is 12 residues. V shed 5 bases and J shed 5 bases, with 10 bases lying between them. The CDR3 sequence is CASRVAGTEAFF. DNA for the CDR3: TGTGCCAGCAGGGTGGCGGGGACTGAAGCTTTCTTT. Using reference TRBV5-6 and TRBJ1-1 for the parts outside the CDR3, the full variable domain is DAGVTQSPTHLIKTRGQQVTLRCSPKSGHDTVSWYQQALGQGPQFIFQYYEEEERQRGNFPDRFSGHQFPNYSSELNVNALLLGDSALYLCASRVAGTEAFFGQGTRLTVV.

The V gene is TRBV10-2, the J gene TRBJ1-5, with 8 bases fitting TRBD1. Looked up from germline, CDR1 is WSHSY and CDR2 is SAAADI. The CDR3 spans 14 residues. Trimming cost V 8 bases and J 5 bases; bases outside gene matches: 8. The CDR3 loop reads CASGGSTGDQPQHF. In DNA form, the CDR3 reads TGCGCCAGCGGAGGATCGACAGGGGATCAGCCCCAGCATTTT.